The sequence of this T cell receptor (beta chain) was determined in a study of blood T cell repertoires in COVID-19. There are 17 residues in the CDR3. The germline V and J ends were trimmed by 3 bases and 3 bases, with 21 bases remaining between them. Germline V CDR1 and CDR2: MGHRA, YSYEKL. Produced via immunoSEQ multiplex PCR; TCRdb's table is partial and in-frame only. The table includes 150,000 or so clones, 80% to 90% detected once. The sequence came from a woman in her thirties or forties with acute or convalescent COVID-19. The sample was peripheral blood. The chain combines TRBV4-1 with TRBJ2-7, with D possibly matching TRBD1 (5 bases). CDR3 sequence (DNA): TGCGCCAGCAGCCAGACAACGACAGAGTCTCTGGGCTACGAGCAGTACTTC. This translates into CASSQTTTESLGYEQYF.